This T cell receptor beta chain was sequenced for a study of shared clonotypes between healthy human individuals. Concerning this clone: The antigen is undetermined.

In the original processing: ImmunoSEQ only sent back junction sequences with no quality scores, so filtering was done differently. Repertoires were generated with immunoSEQ multiplex PCR, while TCRdb's copy carries only in-frame clones and drops some. V and J calls plus clone size are reproduced from that table; the DNA served to infer D and trimming. The sample contains 80,000 to 100,000 clones, 68% of which appear only once. Overall study findings and caveats: The four-donor shared clonotypes exceeded non-shared clonotypes in generation probability, with non-shared ones scoring lower.

V dropped 5 bases and J dropped 2 bases, with 12 bases sitting between them. The CDR3 consists of 14 residues. Germline V CDR1 and CDR2: MNHNY, SVGAGI (reference sequence). This clonotype originated in a man aged 25 to 40 in good health. The J gene is TRBJ1-1, the V gene TRBV6-6; D unresolved. What was sequenced was memory CD8+ T cells sorted from blood. Subset described: CD45RO+ cells pooled with CCR7-negative TemRA cells. The CDR3, as DNA: TGTGCCAGCAGTACCGTAGGTATTAACACTGAAGCTTTCTTT. This sequence encodes CASSTVGINTEAFF.